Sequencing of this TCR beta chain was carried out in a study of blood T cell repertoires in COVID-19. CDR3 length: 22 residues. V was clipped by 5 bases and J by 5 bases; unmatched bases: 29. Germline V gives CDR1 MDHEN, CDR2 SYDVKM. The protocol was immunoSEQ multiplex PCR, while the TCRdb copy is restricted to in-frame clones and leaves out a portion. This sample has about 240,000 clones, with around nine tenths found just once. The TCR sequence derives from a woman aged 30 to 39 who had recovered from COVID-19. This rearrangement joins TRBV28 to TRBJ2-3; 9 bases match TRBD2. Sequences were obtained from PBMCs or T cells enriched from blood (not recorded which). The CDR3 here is CASSPRTTVIWREGYPVDTQYF. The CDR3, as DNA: TGTGCCAGCAGTCCCCGAACAACCGTAATTTGGCGGGAGGGCTACCCTGTAGATACGCAGTATTTT.